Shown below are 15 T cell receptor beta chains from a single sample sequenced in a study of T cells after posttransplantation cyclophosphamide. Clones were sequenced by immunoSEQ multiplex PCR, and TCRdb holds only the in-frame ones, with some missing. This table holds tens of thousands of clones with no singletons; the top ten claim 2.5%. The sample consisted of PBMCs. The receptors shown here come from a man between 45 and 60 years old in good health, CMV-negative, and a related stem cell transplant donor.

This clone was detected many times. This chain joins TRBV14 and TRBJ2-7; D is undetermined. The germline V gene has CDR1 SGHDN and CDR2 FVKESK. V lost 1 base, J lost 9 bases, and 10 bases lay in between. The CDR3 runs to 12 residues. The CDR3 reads CASSQGRRAQYF. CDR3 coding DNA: TGTGCCAGCAGCCAAGGCCGGAGAGCGCAGTACTTC. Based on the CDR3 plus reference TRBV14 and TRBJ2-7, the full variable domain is EAGVTQFPSHSVIEKGQTVTLRCDPISGHDNLYWYRRVMGKEIKFLLHFVKESKQDESGMPNNRFLAERTGGTYSTLKVQPAELEDSGVYFCASSQGRRAQYFGPGTRLTVT.

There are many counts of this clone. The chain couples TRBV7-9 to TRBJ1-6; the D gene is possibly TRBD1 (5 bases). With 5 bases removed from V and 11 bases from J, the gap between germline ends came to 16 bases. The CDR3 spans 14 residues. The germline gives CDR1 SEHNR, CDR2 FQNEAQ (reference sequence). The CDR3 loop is CASSMGGSGTPLHF. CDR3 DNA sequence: TGTGCCAGCAGCATGGGAGGGTCAGGGACACCCCTCCACTTT.

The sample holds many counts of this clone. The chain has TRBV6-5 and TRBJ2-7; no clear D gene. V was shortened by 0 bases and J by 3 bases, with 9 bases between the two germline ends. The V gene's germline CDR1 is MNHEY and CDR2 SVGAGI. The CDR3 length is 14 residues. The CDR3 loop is CASSYSTGFYEQYF. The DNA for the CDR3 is TGTGCCAGCAGTTACTCAACGGGTTTCTACGAGCAGTACTTC.

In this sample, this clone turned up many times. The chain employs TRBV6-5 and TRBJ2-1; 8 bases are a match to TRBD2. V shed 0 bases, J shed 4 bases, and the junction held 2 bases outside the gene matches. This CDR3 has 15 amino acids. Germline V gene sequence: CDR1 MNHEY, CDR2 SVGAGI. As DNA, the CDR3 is TGTGCCAGCAGTTACTCGAGCGGGGGTTACAATGAGCAGTTCTTC. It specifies CASSYSSGGYNEQFF.

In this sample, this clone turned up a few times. In DNA, the CDR3 is TGTGCCAGCAGCCAAGATTCGAATGAGCAGTTCTTC. Residues: CASSQDSNEQFF. The chain joins TRBV4-2 to TRBJ2-1; D unresolved. Germline assignment: CDR1 LGHNA and CDR2 YNFKEQ. The V gene lost 0 bases and the J gene lost 7 bases, with 4 bases spanning the gap. CDR3 length equals 12 residues.

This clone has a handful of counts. In DNA, the CDR3 is TGTGCCAGCTCACCTATCGGTGGGGGCGGGGAGACCCAGTACTTC. Translated: CASSPIGGGGETQYF. The chain recombines TRBV18 with TRBJ2-5, with D maybe TRBD1 (6 bases). V dropped 3 bases and J dropped 5 bases, with 16 bases sitting between them. CDR3 length equals 15 residues. Germline V gene data show CDR1 as KGHSH and CDR2 as LQKENI.

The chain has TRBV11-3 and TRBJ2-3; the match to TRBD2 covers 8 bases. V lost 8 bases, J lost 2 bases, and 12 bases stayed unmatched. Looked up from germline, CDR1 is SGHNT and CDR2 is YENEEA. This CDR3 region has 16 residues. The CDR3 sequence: CASSRGVRGVTDTQYF. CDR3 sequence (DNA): TGTGCCAGCTCCCGGGGTGTGCGGGGGGTCACAGATACGCAGTATTTT.

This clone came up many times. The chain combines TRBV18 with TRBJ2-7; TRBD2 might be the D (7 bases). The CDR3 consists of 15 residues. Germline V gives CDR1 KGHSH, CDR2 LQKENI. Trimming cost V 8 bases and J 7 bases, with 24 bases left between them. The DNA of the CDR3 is TGTGCCAGCCGAGGACAGTCTGCGGGAGCTAGAGAGCAGTACTTC. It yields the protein CASRGQSAGAREQYF.

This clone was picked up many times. The CDR3 DNA sequence: TGCGCCAGCAGCTCCCTCGAAACGGGGGAGCAGTTCTTC. The encoded protein is CASSSLETGEQFF. This sequence joins TRBV5-1 and TRBJ2-1; a possible D gene is TRBD2 (5 bases). V was shortened by 3 bases and J by 10 bases, with 14 bases between the two germline ends. The CDR3 has 13 residues. Germline V gene sequence: CDR1 SGHRS, CDR2 YFSETQ.

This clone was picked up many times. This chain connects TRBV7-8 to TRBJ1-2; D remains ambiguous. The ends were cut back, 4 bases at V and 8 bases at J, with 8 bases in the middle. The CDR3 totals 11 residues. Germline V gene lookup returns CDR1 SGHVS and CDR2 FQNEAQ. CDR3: CASSSSGGYTF. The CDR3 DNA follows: TGTGCCAGCAGCTCCTCGGGGGGCTACACCTTC.

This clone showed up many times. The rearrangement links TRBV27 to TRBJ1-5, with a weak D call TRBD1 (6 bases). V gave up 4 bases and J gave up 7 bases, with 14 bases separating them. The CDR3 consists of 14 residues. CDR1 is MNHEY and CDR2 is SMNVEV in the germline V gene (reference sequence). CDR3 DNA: TGTGCCAGCAGTTCACAGGGCGCTCTCCAGCCCCAGCATTTT. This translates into CASSSQGALQPQHF.

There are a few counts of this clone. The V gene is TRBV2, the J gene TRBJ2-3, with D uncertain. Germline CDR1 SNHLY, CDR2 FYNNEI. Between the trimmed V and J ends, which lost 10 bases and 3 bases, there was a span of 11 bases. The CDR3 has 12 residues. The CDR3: CATQSGTDTQYF. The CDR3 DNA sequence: TGTGCCACCCAATCCGGGACAGATACGCAGTATTTT.

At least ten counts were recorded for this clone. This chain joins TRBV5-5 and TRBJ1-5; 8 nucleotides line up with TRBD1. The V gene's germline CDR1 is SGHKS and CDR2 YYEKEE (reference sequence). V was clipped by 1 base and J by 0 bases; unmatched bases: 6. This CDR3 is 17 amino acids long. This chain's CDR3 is CASSLWDRSYSNQPQHF. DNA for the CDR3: TGTGCCAGCAGCTTGTGGGACAGGAGCTATAGCAATCAGCCCCAGCATTTT.

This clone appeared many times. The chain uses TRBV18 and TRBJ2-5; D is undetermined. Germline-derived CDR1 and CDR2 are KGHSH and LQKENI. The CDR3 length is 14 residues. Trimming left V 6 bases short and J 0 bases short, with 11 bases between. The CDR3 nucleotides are TGTGCCAGCTCCTTTCGCCGGGACCAAGAGACCCAGTACTTC. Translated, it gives CASSFRRDQETQYF.

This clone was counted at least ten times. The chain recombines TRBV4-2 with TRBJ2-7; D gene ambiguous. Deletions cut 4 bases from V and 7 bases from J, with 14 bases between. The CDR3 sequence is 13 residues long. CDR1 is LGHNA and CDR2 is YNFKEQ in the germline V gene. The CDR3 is CASSPSGVGEQYF. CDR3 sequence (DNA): TGTGCCAGCAGCCCCTCGGGTGTCGGAGAGCAGTACTTC.